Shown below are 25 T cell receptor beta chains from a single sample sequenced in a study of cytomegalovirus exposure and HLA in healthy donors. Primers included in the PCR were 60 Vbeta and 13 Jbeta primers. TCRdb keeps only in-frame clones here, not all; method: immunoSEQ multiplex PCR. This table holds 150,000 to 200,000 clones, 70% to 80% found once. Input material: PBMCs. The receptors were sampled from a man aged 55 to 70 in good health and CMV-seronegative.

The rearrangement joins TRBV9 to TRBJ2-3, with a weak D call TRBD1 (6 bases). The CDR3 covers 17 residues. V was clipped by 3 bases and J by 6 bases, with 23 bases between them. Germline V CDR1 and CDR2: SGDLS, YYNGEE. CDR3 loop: CASSARFPTGGVDTQYF. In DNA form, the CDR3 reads TGTGCCAGCAGCGCCCGATTCCCGACAGGAGGAGTGGATACGCAGTATTTT.

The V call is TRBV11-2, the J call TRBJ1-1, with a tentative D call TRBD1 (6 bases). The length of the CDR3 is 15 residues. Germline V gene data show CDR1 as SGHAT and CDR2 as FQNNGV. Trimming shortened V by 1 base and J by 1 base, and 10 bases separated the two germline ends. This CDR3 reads CASSLAARGNTEAFF. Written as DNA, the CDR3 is TGTGCCAGCAGCTTAGCTGCCAGGGGGAACACTGAAGCTTTCTTT.

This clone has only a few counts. CDR3 nucleotides: TGTGCCAGCAGTGGCACAGGGGGGGGGAGCACTGAAGCTTTCTTT. It codes for CASSGTGGGSTEAFF. This chain links TRBV6-1 with TRBJ1-1; 8 bases map to TRBD1. V lost 4 bases to trimming and J lost 4 bases; unmatched junction nucleotides: 8. CDR3 length: 15 amino acids. Germline CDR1 is MNHNS and CDR2 is SASEGT.

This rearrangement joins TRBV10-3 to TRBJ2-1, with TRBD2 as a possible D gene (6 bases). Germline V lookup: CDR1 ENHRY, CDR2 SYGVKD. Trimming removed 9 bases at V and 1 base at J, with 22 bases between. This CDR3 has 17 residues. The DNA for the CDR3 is TGTGCCATAAAATCGGGGGATGAGGGTAGGTCCTACAATGAGCAGTTCTTC. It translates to CAIKSGDEGRSYNEQFF.

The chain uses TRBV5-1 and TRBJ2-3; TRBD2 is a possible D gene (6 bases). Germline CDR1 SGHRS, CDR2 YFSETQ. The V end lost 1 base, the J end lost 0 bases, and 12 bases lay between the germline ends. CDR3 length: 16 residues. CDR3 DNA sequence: TGCGCCAGCAGCTTGATGCCCGGGAGTAGCACAGATACGCAGTATTTT. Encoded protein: CASSLMPGSSTDTQYF.

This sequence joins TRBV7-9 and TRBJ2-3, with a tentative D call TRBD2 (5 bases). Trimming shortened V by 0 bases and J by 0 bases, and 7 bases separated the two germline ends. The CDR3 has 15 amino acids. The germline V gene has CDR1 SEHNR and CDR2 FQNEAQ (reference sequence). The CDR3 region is CASSLAWTSTDTQYF. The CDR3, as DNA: TGTGCCAGCAGCTTAGCGTGGACTAGCACAGATACGCAGTATTTT.

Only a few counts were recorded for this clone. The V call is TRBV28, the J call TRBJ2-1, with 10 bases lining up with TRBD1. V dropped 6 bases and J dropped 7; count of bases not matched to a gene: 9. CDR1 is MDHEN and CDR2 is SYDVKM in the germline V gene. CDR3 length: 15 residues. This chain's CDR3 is CASREDRGISNEQFF. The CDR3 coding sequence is TGTGCCAGCAGGGAGGACAGGGGGATATCTAATGAGCAGTTCTTC. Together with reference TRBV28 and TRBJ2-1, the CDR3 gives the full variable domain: DVKVTQSSRYLVKRTGEKVFLECVQDMDHENMFWYRQDPGLGLRLIYFSYDVKMKEKGDIPEGYSVSREKKERFSLILESASTNQTSMYLCASREDRGISNEQFFGPGTRLTVL.

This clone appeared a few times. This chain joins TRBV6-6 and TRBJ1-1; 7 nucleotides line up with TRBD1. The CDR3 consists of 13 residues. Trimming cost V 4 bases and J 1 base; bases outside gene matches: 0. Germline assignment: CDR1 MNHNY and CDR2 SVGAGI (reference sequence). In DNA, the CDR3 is TGTGCCAGCAGTTGGGACAGGAACACTGAAGCTTTCTTT. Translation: CASSWDRNTEAFF.

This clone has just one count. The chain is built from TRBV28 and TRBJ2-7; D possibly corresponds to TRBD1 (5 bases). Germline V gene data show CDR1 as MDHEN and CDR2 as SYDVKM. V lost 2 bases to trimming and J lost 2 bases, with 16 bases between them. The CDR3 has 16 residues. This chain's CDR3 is CASSLVVWQGTYEQYF. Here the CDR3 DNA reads TGTGCCAGCAGTTTAGTAGTATGGCAGGGAACCTACGAGCAGTACTTC.

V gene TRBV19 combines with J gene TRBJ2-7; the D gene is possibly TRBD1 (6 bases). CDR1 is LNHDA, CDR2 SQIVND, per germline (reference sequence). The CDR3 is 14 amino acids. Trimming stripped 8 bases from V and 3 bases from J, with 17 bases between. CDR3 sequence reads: CASSRTDKDYEQYF. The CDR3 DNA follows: TGTGCCAGTTCACGGACAGACAAAGACTACGAGCAGTACTTC.

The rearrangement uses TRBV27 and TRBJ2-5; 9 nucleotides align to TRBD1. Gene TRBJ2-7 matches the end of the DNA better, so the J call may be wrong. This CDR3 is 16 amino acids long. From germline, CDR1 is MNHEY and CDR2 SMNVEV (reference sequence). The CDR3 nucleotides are TGTGCCAGCAGTTTGTACCGGGACAGGGTTGACTACGAGCAGTACTTC. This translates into CASSLYRDRVDYEQYF.

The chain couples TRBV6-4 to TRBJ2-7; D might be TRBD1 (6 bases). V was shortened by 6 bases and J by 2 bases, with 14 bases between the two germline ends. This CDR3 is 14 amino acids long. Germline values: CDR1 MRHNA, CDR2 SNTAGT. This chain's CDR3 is CASSYRVRTYEQYF. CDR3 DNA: TGTGCCAGCAGCTACAGGGTTAGGACCTACGAGCAGTACTTC.

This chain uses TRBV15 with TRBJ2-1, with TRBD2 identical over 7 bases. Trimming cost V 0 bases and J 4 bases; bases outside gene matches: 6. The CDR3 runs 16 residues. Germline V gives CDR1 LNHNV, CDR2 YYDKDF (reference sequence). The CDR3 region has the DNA TGTGCCACCAGCAGAGATCGGCTAGCGGCATACAATGAGCAGTTCTTC. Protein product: CATSRDRLAAYNEQFF. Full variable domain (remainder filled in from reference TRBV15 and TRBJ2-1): DAMVIQNPRYQVTQFGKPVTLSCSQTLNHNVMYWYQQKSSQAPKLLFHYYDKDFNNEADTPDNFQSRRPNTSFCFLDIRSPGLGDTAMYLCATSRDRLAAYNEQFFGPGTRLTVL.

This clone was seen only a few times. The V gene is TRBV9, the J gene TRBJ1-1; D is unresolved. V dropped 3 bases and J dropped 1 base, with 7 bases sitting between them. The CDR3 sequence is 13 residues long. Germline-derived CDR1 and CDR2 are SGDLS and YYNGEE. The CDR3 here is CASSADTNTEAFF. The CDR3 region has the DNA TGTGCCAGCAGCGCAGACACGAACACTGAAGCTTTCTTT.

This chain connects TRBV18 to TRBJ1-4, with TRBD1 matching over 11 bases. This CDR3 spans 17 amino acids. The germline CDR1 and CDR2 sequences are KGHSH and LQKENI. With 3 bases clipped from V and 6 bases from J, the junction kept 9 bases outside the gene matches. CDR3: CASSPWTGGGGDEKLFF. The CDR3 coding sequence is TGTGCCAGCTCACCGTGGACAGGGGGCGGGGGAGATGAAAAACTGTTTTTT.

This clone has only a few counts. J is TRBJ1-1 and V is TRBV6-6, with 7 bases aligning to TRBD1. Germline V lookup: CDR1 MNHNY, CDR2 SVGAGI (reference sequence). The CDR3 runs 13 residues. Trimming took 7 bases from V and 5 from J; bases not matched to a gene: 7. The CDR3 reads CASTQGRGTEAFF. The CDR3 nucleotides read TGTGCCAGCACCCAGGGCAGGGGGACTGAAGCTTTCTTT.

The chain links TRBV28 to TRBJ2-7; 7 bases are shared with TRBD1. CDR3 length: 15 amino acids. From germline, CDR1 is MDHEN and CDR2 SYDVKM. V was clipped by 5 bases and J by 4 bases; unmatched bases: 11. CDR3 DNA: TGTGCCAGCAGTCCCAGGGGGAAGGCCTGGTACGAGCAGTACTTC. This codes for CASSPRGKAWYEQYF.

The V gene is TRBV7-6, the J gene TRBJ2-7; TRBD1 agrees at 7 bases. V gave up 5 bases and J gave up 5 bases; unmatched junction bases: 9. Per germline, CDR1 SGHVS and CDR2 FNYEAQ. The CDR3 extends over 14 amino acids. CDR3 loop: CASSNFQGVNEQYF. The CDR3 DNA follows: TGTGCCAGCAGCAACTTCCAGGGGGTAAACGAGCAGTACTTC. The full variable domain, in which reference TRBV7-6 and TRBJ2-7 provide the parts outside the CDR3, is GAGVSQSPRYKVTKRGQDVALRCDPISGHVSLYWYRQALGQGPEFLTYFNYEAQQDKSGLPNDRFSAERPEGSISTLTIQRTEQRDSAMYRCASSNFQGVNEQYFGPGTRLTVT.

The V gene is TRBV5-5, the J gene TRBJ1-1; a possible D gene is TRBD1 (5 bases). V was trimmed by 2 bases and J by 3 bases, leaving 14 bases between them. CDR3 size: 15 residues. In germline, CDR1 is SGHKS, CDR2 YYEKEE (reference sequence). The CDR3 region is CASSFRAGWDTEAFF. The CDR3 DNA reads TGTGCCAGCAGCTTCCGCGCAGGGTGGGACACTGAAGCTTTCTTT. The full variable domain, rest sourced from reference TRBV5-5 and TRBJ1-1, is DAGVTQSPTHLIKTRGQQVTLRCSPISGHKSVSWYQQVLGQGPQFIFQYYEKEERGRGNFPDRFSARQFPNYSSELNVNALLLGDSALYLCASSFRAGWDTEAFFGQGTRLTVV.

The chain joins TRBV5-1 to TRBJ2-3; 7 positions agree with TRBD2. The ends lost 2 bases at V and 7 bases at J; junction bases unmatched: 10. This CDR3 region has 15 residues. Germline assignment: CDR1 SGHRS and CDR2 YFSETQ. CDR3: CASSLGGRAVNTQYF. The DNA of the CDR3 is TGCGCCAGCAGCTTAGGAGGGAGGGCCGTAAATACGCAGTATTTT.

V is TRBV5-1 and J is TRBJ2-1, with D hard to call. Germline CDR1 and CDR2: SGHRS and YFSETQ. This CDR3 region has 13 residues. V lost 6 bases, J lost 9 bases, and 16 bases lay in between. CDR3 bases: TGCGCCAGCACCCTCCGAGGAAACGGTGAGCAGTTCTTC. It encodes CASTLRGNGEQFF.

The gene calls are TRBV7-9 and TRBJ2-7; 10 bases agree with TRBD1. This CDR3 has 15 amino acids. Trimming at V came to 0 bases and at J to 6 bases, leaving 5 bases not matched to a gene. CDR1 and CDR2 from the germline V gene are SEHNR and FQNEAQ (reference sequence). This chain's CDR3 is CASSLAATGGGEQYF. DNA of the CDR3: TGTGCCAGCAGCTTAGCTGCGACAGGGGGCGGCGAGCAGTACTTC.

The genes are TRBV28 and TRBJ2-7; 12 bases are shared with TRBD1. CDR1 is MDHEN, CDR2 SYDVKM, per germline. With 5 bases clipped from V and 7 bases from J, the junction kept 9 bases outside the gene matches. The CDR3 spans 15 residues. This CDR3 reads CASSNHRGQGAEQYF. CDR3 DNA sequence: TGTGCCAGCAGTAACCACCGGGGACAGGGGGCGGAGCAGTACTTC.

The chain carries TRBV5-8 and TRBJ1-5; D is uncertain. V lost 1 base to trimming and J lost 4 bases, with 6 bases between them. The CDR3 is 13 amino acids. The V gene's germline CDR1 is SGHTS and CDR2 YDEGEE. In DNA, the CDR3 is TGTGCCAGCAGCTTGCGGGGAAATCAGCCCCAGCATTTT. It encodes CASSLRGNQPQHF.

The DNA of the CDR3 is TGCAGCGCCATACCGGACACCACGTACGAGCAGTACTTC. Translated: CSAIPDTTYEQYF. The gene calls are TRBV29-1 and TRBJ2-7; possibly TRBD1 for D (5 bases). This CDR3 region has 13 residues. The germline V and J ends were trimmed by 7 bases and 4 bases, with 17 bases remaining between them. Germline V gives CDR1 SQVTM, CDR2 ANQGSEA.